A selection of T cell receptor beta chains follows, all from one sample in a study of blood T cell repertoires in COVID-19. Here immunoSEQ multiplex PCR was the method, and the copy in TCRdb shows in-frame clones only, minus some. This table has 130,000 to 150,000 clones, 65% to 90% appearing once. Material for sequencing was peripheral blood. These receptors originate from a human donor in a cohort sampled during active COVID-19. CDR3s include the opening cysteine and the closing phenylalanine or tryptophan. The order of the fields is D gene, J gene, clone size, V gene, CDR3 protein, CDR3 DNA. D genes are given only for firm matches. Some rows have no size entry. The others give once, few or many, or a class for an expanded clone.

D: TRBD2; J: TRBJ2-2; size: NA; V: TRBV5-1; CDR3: CASSETSGANTGELFF; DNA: TGCGCCAGCAGCGAAACTAGCGGAGCGAACACCGGGGAGCTGTTTTTT
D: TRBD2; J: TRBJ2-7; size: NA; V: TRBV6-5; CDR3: CASSYSGAGDYEQYF; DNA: TGTGCCAGCAGTTACTCGGGAGCGGGAGATTACGAGCAGTACTTC
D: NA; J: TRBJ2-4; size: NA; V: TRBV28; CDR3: CASSLESGGGSIQYF; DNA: TGTGCCAGCAGTTTGGAGTCAGGGGGCGGGAGCATTCAGTACTTC
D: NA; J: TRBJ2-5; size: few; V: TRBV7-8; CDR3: CASSPTGGRAKETQYF; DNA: TGTGCCAGCAGCCCAACAGGGGGGAGGGCTAAAGAGACCCAGTACTTC
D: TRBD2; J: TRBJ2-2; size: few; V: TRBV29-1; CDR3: CSVEGLATNTGELFF; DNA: TGCAGCGTTGAGGGACTAGCGACGAACACCGGGGAGCTGTTTTTT
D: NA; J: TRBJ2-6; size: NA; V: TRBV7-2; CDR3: CASSLISRGSSGANVLTF; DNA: TGTGCCAGCAGCTTAATATCCCGTGGTAGCTCTGGGGCCAACGTCCTGACTTTC
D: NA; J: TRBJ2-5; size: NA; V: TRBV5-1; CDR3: CASSLVRAGVKETQYF; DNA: TGCGCCAGCAGCTTGGTTCGGGCAGGGGTAAAGGAGACCCAGTACTTC
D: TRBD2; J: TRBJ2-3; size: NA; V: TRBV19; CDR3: CASSIPTLTSGTDTQYF; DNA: TGTGCCAGTAGTATACCTACCCTGACTAGCGGCACAGATACGCAGTATTTT
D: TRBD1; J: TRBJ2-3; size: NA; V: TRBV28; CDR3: CASSSDRGGRSTDTQYF; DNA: TGTGCCAGCAGTTCTGACAGGGGAGGTCGGAGCACAGATACGCAGTATTTT
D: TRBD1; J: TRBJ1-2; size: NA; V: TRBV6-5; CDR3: CASRETGRNYGYTF; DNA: TGTGCCAGCAGGGAGACAGGGCGGAACTATGGCTACACCTTC
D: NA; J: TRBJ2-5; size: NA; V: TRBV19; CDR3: CASSPLPARETQYF; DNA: TGTGCCAGTAGTCCTCTCCCTGCGAGGGAGACCCAGTACTTC
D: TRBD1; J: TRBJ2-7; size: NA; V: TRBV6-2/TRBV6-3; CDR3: CASSPSGTVYEQYF; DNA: TGTGCCAGCAGCCCCTCCGGGACAGTCTACGAGCAGTACTTC
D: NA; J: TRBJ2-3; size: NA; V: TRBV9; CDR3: CASSPPSLASTDTQYF; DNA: TGTGCCAGCAGCCCCCCTAGCTTGGCTAGCACAGATACGCAGTATTTT
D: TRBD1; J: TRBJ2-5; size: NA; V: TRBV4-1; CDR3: CASSQDWDRVETQYF; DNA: TGCGCCAGCAGCCAAGATTGGGACAGGGTTGAGACCCAGTACTTC